A single T cell receptor beta chain is shown here with its context. Its antigen is unidentified. The data are from a study of Tregs in tolerant kidney transplant recipients. Study-wide findings and caveats: The small number of patients limits these findings pending further validation.

V was cut by 5 bases and J by 1 base, with 15 bases left in between. This CDR3 contains 15 residues. The germline CDR1 and CDR2 sequences are MNHEY and SVGAGI. Data came from immunoSEQ multiplex PCR; TCRdb stores just in-frame clones and leaves some out. Of roughly 17,000 clones in the sample, 75% to 85% were seen once. The sequence was obtained from a human donor in good health. The source material was Tregs from blood. The genes are TRBV6-5 and TRBJ2-7, with D maybe TRBD1 (6 bases). The CDR3 sequence: CASSAGTLDSYEQYF. DNA for the CDR3: TGTGCCAGCAGTGCCGGGACACTGGATTCCTACGAGCAGTACTTC.